Following are 21 T cell receptor beta chains from one sample sequenced in a study of technical replicates of blood from a few donors. TCRdb keeps only in-frame clones here, not all; method: immunoSEQ multiplex PCR. The sample yields under 85,000 clones, almost 98% seen once. Sequenced material: T cells isolated from PBMCs. These receptors all stem from a human donor in good health.

The rearrangement uses TRBV6-5 and TRBJ1-2, with D hard to call. The CDR3 runs 12 residues. The germline gives CDR1 MNHEY, CDR2 SVGAGI. V dropped 4 bases and J dropped 8 bases, with 11 bases sitting between them. CDR3 sequence: CASSFRTGGYTF. The CDR3 DNA reads TGTGCCAGCAGTTTCAGGACTGGGGGCTACACCTTC.

The chain joins TRBV4-1 to TRBJ2-1, with D tentatively TRBD2 (6 bases). This CDR3 is built from 15 residues. CDR1 is MGHRA, CDR2 YSYEKL, per germline. Trimming stripped 2 bases from V and 2 bases from J, with 10 bases between. This CDR3 reads CASSQLGTPYNEQFF. The DNA of the CDR3 is TGCGCCAGCAGCCAATTGGGGACTCCCTACAATGAGCAGTTCTTC.

The chain links TRBV5-1 to TRBJ2-3, with 9 bases that match TRBD2. CDR3 length: 19 residues. The germline CDR1 and CDR2 sequences are SGHRS and YFSETQ. Trimming at V came to 4 bases and at J to 0 bases, leaving 15 bases not matched to a gene. CDR3 nucleotide sequence: TGCGCCAGCAGCCCCCGAGTCCCGGGACTAGCCGATAGCACAGATACGCAGTATTTT. Protein product: CASSPRVPGLADSTDTQYF.

The chain employs TRBV5-1 and TRBJ2-2; TRBD2 matches 8 bases. Germline CDR1 reads SGHRS; CDR2 reads YFSETQ. This CDR3 is built from 15 residues. Trimming took 5 bases from V and 3 from J; bases not matched to a gene: 6. The CDR3 here is CASSVLAGYTGELFF. The CDR3, as DNA: TGCGCCAGCAGTGTTCTAGCGGGTTACACCGGGGAGCTGTTTTTT.

This clone was seen only once. V is TRBV9 and J is TRBJ1-1; D uncertain. CDR1 is SGDLS, CDR2 YYNGEE, per germline. V lost 4 bases and J lost 5, with 12 bases in between. The CDR3 totals 13 residues. In DNA, the CDR3 is TGTGCCAGCAGCACCAGCCCGAGGACTGAAGCTTTCTTT. Translated, it gives CASSTSPRTEAFF.

The chain is built from TRBV11-2 and TRBJ2-4; D is possibly TRBD2 (5 bases). Trimming shortened V by 6 bases and J by 0 bases, and 12 bases separated the two germline ends. The CDR3 totals 15 residues. Germline lookup yields CDR1 SGHAT and CDR2 FQNNGV. Here the CDR3 reads CASSLEGKAKNIQYF. In DNA form, the CDR3 reads TGTGCCAGCAGTCTAGAGGGTAAAGCCAAAAACATTCAGTACTTC.

The chain has TRBV7-2 and TRBJ2-4; no clear D. V gave up 1 base and J gave up 9 bases, with 13 bases separating them. The germline gives CDR1 SGHTA, CDR2 FQGNSA. There are 14 residues in the CDR3. The CDR3 nucleotides are TGTGCCAGCAGCTTAGGGGCCATCCTCAGCATTCAGTACTTC. Amino acids: CASSLGAILSIQYF.

In regard to this clone: The junction departs from germline at one end; a sequencing error may be responsible. The chain is built from TRBV12-5 and TRBJ2-1; TRBD2 agrees at 11 bases. The length of the CDR3 is 17 residues. Looked up from germline, CDR1 is LGHNT and CDR2 is FRNRAP. The CDR3 is CASALIAGGSSRNEQFF. The CDR3 nucleotides are TGTGCTAGTGCTTTGATAGCGGGGGGGTCAAGCAGGAATGAGCAGTTCTTC.

This chain links TRBV27 with TRBJ1-5; 10 bases fit TRBD1. Germline V gives CDR1 MNHEY, CDR2 SMNVEV (reference sequence). The length of the CDR3 is 17 residues. Trimming cost V 1 base and J 2 bases; bases outside gene matches: 5. The chain's CDR3 is CASSLFRDRGGNQPQHF. CDR3 nucleotide sequence: TGTGCCAGCAGTTTATTTAGGGACAGGGGAGGCAATCAGCCCCAGCATTTT.

CDR3 sequence reads: CASTRTDRFNYGYTF. The CDR3 DNA reads TGCGCCAGCACCCGAACGGACAGATTCAACTATGGCTACACCTTC. The chain recombines TRBV5-1 with TRBJ1-2; a possible D gene is TRBD1 (6 bases). V gave up 6 bases and J gave up 2 bases, with 17 bases separating them. There are 15 residues in the CDR3. Looked up from germline, CDR1 is SGHRS and CDR2 is YFSETQ.

The chain links TRBV18 to TRBJ2-5; D is unresolved. The V gene lost 3 bases and the J gene lost 5 bases, with 7 bases spanning the gap. Germline V CDR1 and CDR2: KGHSH, LQKENI. The CDR3 runs 12 residues. CDR3 amino acids: CASSPGVETQYF. As DNA, the CDR3 is TGTGCCAGCTCACCGGGCGTGGAGACCCAGTACTTC.

V and J are TRBV29-1 and TRBJ1-2, with no clear D. This CDR3 has 12 residues. V lost 6 bases and J lost 7, with 15 bases in between. CDR1 is SQVTM and CDR2 is ANQGSEA in the germline V gene. The CDR3 spells CSVDLRDRGYTF. CDR3 coding DNA: TGCAGCGTCGATCTTCGGGATCGTGGCTACACCTTC. The whole variable domain, filled in from reference TRBV29-1 and TRBJ1-2, reads SAVISQKPSRDICQRGTSLTIQCQVDSQVTMMFWYRQQPGQSLTLIATANQGSEATYESGFVIDKFPISRPNLTFSTLTVSNMSPEDSSIYLCSVDLRDRGYTFGSGTRLTVV.

The chain links TRBV12-5 to TRBJ2-2, with 10 bases lining up with TRBD2. V was clipped by 6 bases and J by 0 bases; unmatched bases: 10. The length of the CDR3 is 18 residues. Germline loops: CDR1 LGHNT, CDR2 FRNRAP. CDR3 nucleotides: TGTGCTAGTGGCCGCCGGGGGCTAGCGGGAGCGAACACCGGGGAGCTGTTTTTT. It specifies CASGRRGLAGANTGELFF.

The chain has TRBV5-5 and TRBJ1-1, with TRBD1 as a possible D gene (6 bases). This CDR3 spans 15 amino acids. V was pared by 2 bases and J by 3 bases, with 14 bases between. The V gene's germline CDR1 is SGHKS and CDR2 YYEKEE (reference sequence). CDR3 in DNA: TGTGCCAGCAGCTTCGCCGGACAGTCGTACACTGAAGCTTTCTTT. Encoded protein: CASSFAGQSYTEAFF. Drawing the rest from reference TRBV5-5 and TRBJ1-1, the complete variable domain is DAGVTQSPTHLIKTRGQQVTLRCSPISGHKSVSWYQQVLGQGPQFIFQYYEKEERGRGNFPDRFSARQFPNYSSELNVNALLLGDSALYLCASSFAGQSYTEAFFGQGTRLTVV.

The chain is built from TRBV28 and TRBJ2-1, with TRBD1 identical over 10 bases. Per germline, CDR1 MDHEN and CDR2 SYDVKM. The CDR3 is 16 amino acids. After removal of 6 bases from V and 1 base from J, the junction contained 6 bases not matched to a gene. The CDR3: CASRQLDRGSYNEQFF. The CDR3 DNA is TGTGCCAGCAGACAGCTGGACAGGGGGTCCTACAATGAGCAGTTCTTC.

The gene calls are TRBV11-3 and TRBJ2-7; 7 nucleotides line up with TRBD1. The CDR3 sequence is 14 residues long. V lost 5 bases, J lost 2 bases, and 6 bases stayed unmatched. Germline assignment: CDR1 SGHNT and CDR2 YENEEA. The CDR3: CASSTQGLPYEQYF. DNA for the CDR3: TGTGCCAGCAGCACACAGGGGCTACCCTACGAGCAGTACTTC.

The V gene is TRBV7-2, the J gene TRBJ1-1, with unresolved D. With 1 base removed from V and 1 base from J, the gap between germline ends came to 19 bases. Germline-derived CDR1 and CDR2 are SGHTA and FQGNSA. The CDR3 loop spans 18 amino acids. The CDR3 region is CASSLVGPLRVTNTEAFF. The CDR3 bases are TGTGCCAGCAGCTTAGTCGGCCCCCTTCGGGTCACGAACACTGAAGCTTTCTTT.

The V gene is TRBV30, the J gene TRBJ1-6; D gene uncertain. From germline, CDR1 is GTSNPN and CDR2 SVGIG (reference sequence). The CDR3 covers 12 residues. Trimming took off 0 bases at V and 12 bases at J, with 9 bases between the two ends. In nucleotides, the CDR3 is TGTGCCTGGAGTGTAGCGGTCGGACCCCTCCACTTT. Its protein is CAWSVAVGPLHF.

The CDR3 region is CASGLGQGSHNEQFF. CDR3 sequence (DNA): TGTGCTAGTGGTTTGGGACAGGGAAGTCACAATGAGCAGTTCTTC. The chain is built from TRBV12-5 and TRBJ2-1, with TRBD1 identical over 7 bases. The germline V gene encodes CDR1 LGHNT and CDR2 FRNRAP. Losses at the gene ends were 1 base for V and 5 bases for J; bases not matched to a gene: 5. The CDR3 totals 15 residues.

This clone was seen a single time. This chain connects TRBV5-1 to TRBJ2-1; TRBD2 agrees at 8 bases. CDR1 is SGHRS and CDR2 is YFSETQ in the germline V gene. The junction had 9 bases not matched to a gene; V was cut back by 0 bases and J by 4 bases. The CDR3 totals 17 residues. In DNA, the CDR3 is TGCGCCAGCAGCTTGGCCAGTTTGTCTAGCGGGTACAATGAGCAGTTCTTC. Its protein product is CASSLASLSSGYNEQFF.

The J gene is TRBJ2-2, the V gene TRBV12-5; TRBD2 matches at 10 bases. Per germline, CDR1 LGHNT and CDR2 FRNRAP. This CDR3 comprises 13 residues. The CDR3 spells CSEREGRSGELFF. The DNA for the CDR3 is TGTTCAGAGCGGGAGGGCCGAAGTGGGGAGCTGTTTTTT.